This T cell receptor (beta chain) emerged from a study of shared clonotypes between healthy human individuals. Study-wide results and limits: Around 5.3% of naive CD4 clonotypes were shared across a handful of donors.

It was CD45RO-negative cells, positively selected for CCR7, that made up naive CD8 cells, with terminally differentiated effector memory CD45RA+ cells excluded. TCRdb's copy holds only in-frame clones and misses some; the assay was immunoSEQ multiplex PCR. The sample comprises some 2.1 million clones, approximately 94% of which are singletons, and 0.9% to 1.4% rests with the top ten. Germline CDR1 SGHRS, CDR2 YFSETQ. The CDR3 runs 15 residues. The J segment lost 2 bases and the V segment lost 5 bases, leaving 4 bases of the junction unmatched. As for this clone: Its antigen is currently unknown.

The chain has TRBV5-1 and TRBJ2-1; TRBD2 aligns across 10 bases. The sequencing input was naive CD8+ T cells sorted from blood. The receptor was isolated from a man between 18 and 35 years old in good health. The CDR3 DNA reads as TGCGCCAGCAGTATAGCGGGAGGCACCTACAATGAGCAGTTCTTC. It encodes CASSIAGGTYNEQFF.